This T cell receptor beta chain was identified in a study of T-cell memory formation after mild COVID-19. Constant-segment-primed 5'RACE gave TCR alpha and TCR beta cDNA libraries with sample barcodes and UMIs. TCRdb ran MiXCR on the 5' RACE reads and lists one entry per CDR3 protein. The sample shows approximately 290,000 distinct CDR3 sequences, 15% to 20% of them seen only once. This TCR came from a man younger than 30 who had mild COVID-19 (a few samples of this study predate the infection). Cell type and time point are not known. Specimen: PBMCs or a T cell subset sorted from them (not recorded which).

DNA of the CDR3: TGCAGCGTGGACAGGGGCCGAGGCCTTGGCTACACCTTC. This codes for CSVDRGRGLGYTF. This chain joins TRBV29-1 and TRBJ1-2, with TRBD1 matching 9 bases. CDR3 size: 13 residues. Trimming removed 6 bases from V and 7 bases from J; junction bases left unmatched: 9. The germline V gene encodes CDR1 SQVTM and CDR2 ANQGSEA.